These T cell receptor beta chains were read from a single sample in a study of OX40 agonist ivuxolimab in advanced cancers. Using immunoSEQ multiplex PCR, the repertoire was profiled, and TCRdb retains in-frame clones only, with some absent. The sample comprises about 62,000 clones, 85% of which are singletons, and over 3.5% rests with the top ten. The sample here was CD4+ or CD8+ T cells sorted from blood, taken in a trial of the OX40 agonist ivuxolimab. The receptors shown here come from an adult with an advanced solid tumor such as melanoma, head and neck, liver or kidney cancer. Each CDR3 is given with its conserved first and last residue. Each record gives: D gene, clone size, J gene, V gene, CDR3 protein, CDR3 DNA. A D gene is named only where the DNA matches it firmly. Clone size is not always given. Where it is, it says once, few, many or a class for expanded clones.

D: NA
size: NA
J: TRBJ2-7
V: TRBV27
CDR3: CASSFGSLRYEQYF
DNA: TGTGCCAGCAGTTTCGGGAGCCTCCGCTACGAGCAGTACTTC

D: NA
size: NA
J: TRBJ2-5
V: TRBV19
CDR3: CASSALYQETQYF
DNA: TGTGCCAGTAGTGCCTTGTACCAAGAGACCCAGTACTTC

D: NA
size: NA
J: TRBJ1-6
V: TRBV11-2
CDR3: CASSLERSWYNSPLHF
DNA: TGTGCCAGCAGCTTAGAGAGGAGCTGGTATAATTCACCCCTCCACTTT

D: TRBD2
size: NA
J: TRBJ2-3
V: TRBV5-6
CDR3: CASIGLAGTDTQYF
DNA: TGTGCCAGCATCGGACTAGCGGGCACAGATACGCAGTATTTT

D: NA
size: few
J: TRBJ2-5
V: TRBV20-1
CDR3: CSAQNWETQYF
DNA: TGCAGTGCTCAAAACTGGGAGACCCAGTACTTC

D: NA
size: NA
J: TRBJ2-5
V: TRBV5-1
CDR3: CASSLALDSPETQYF
DNA: TGCGCCAGCAGCTTGGCTCTGGACAGCCCAGAGACCCAGTACTTC

D: NA
size: few
J: TRBJ2-2
V: TRBV6-7
CDR3: CASSYSGVSTHGELFF
DNA: TGTGCCAGCAGTTACTCGGGTGTGAGCACACACGGGGAGCTGTTTTTT

D: NA
size: NA
J: TRBJ2-7
V: TRBV5-6
CDR3: CASSPAGGFSYEQYF
DNA: TGTGCCAGCAGCCCAGCCGGGGGATTCTCCTACGAGCAGTACTTC

D: TRBD2
size: NA
J: TRBJ2-7
V: TRBV6-1
CDR3: CASRRLAGGPSEQYF
DNA: TGTGCCAGCAGGAGACTAGCGGGGGGCCCTAGCGAGCAGTACTTC

D: NA
size: NA
J: TRBJ1-5
V: TRBV5-6
CDR3: CASSLARQSNQPQHF
DNA: TGTGCCAGCAGCTTGGCCCGGCAGTCCAATCAGCCCCAGCATTTT

D: TRBD1
size: few
J: TRBJ1-3
V: TRBV5-6
CDR3: CASSLTGTGPSGNTIYF
DNA: TGTGCCAGCAGCTTGACGGGGACAGGCCCCTCTGGAAACACCATATATTTT

D: NA
size: NA
J: TRBJ1-5
V: TRBV5-6
CDR3: CASSFQRNQPQHF
DNA: TGTGCCAGCAGCTTTCAGCGGAATCAGCCCCAGCATTTT

D: TRBD2
size: NA
J: TRBJ2-1
V: TRBV9
CDR3: CASSSSGGGVREQFF
DNA: TGTGCCAGCAGCTCATCTGGCGGGGGGGTTCGTGAGCAGTTCTTC

D: NA
size: NA
J: TRBJ1-1
V: TRBV5-6
CDR3: CASSLGDTEAFF
DNA: TGTGCCAGCAGCTTGGGGGACACTGAAGCTTTCTTT

D: NA
size: NA
J: TRBJ1-4
V: TRBV29-1
CDR3: CSVERGTDEKLFF
DNA: TGCAGCGTTGAAAGGGGGACCGATGAAAAACTGTTTTTT

D: NA
size: NA
J: TRBJ1-2
V: TRBV7-6
CDR3: CASRYPGMAGYTF
DNA: TGTGCCAGCAGGTACCCGGGCATGGCGGGCTACACCTTC

D: TRBD1
size: NA
J: TRBJ2-5
V: TRBV19
CDR3: CASSHRGGTGGAETQYF
DNA: TGTGCCAGTAGTCACCGCGGCGGGACAGGGGGCGCCGAGACCCAGTACTTC

D: NA
size: NA
J: TRBJ1-2
V: TRBV9
CDR3: CASSVGGGQEIYGYTF
DNA: TGTGCCAGCAGCGTCGGAGGCGGGCAGGAAATTTATGGCTACACCTTC

D: NA
size: NA
J: TRBJ1-2
V: TRBV27
CDR3: CASSLKPGVYGYTF
DNA: TGTGCCAGCAGTTTAAAGCCGGGCGTCTATGGCTACACCTTC

D: NA
size: NA
J: TRBJ2-5
V: TRBV10-3
CDR3: CAIREGWLETQYF
DNA: TGTGCCATCAGAGAGGGGTGGCTGGAGACCCAGTACTTC

D: NA
size: NA
J: TRBJ2-1
V: TRBV5-1
CDR3: CASSLGRNEQFF
DNA: TGCGCCAGCAGCTTGGGCCGCAATGAGCAGTTCTTC

D: TRBD1
size: few
J: TRBJ2-2
V: TRBV5-5
CDR3: CASSSRTQGAMNTGELFF
DNA: TGTGCCAGCAGCTCCCGGACACAGGGGGCGATGAACACCGGGGAGCTGTTTTTT

D: TRBD2
size: NA
J: TRBJ2-1
V: TRBV27
CDR3: CASSLPLGGRVFISEQFF
DNA: TGTGCCAGCAGTTTACCCCTCGGGGGGAGAGTCTTTATAAGTGAGCAGTTCTTC

D: NA
size: once
J: TRBJ2-2
V: TRBV10-1
CDR3: CASSESGAGELFF
DNA: TGCGCCAGCAGTGAGTCAGGGGCCGGGGAGCTGTTTTTT

D: NA
size: NA
J: TRBJ1-1
V: TRBV6-1
CDR3: CASSVSGSNTEAFF
DNA: TGTGCCAGCAGTGTGTCAGGGTCGAACACTGAAGCTTTCTTT

D: NA
size: NA
J: TRBJ2-1
V: TRBV27
CDR3: CASTQGQGYNEQFF
DNA: TGTGCCAGCACTCAGGGTCAAGGGTACAATGAGCAGTTCTTC

D: NA
size: NA
J: TRBJ2-2
V: TRBV29-1
CDR3: CSVESQWTGELFF
DNA: TGCAGCGTTGAGAGTCAATGGACCGGGGAGCTGTTTTTT

D: NA
size: NA
J: TRBJ2-7
V: TRBV30
CDR3: CAWSKDGYEQYF
DNA: TGTGCCTGGAGTAAGGACGGATACGAGCAGTACTTC

D: NA
size: NA
J: TRBJ2-7
V: TRBV11-2
CDR3: CASSQAMRVQYF
DNA: TGTGCCAGCAGCCAGGCCATGAGGGTGCAGTACTTC

D: NA
size: NA
J: TRBJ1-2
V: TRBV9
CDR3: CASSVGGYGYTF
DNA: TGTGCCAGCAGCGTGGGAGGGTATGGCTACACCTTC

D: NA
size: once
J: TRBJ2-7
V: TRBV7-9
CDR3: CASTIGGAAYEQYF
DNA: TGTGCCAGCACAATAGGGGGGGCGGCCTACGAGCAGTACTTC

D: TRBD1
size: NA
J: TRBJ2-1
V: TRBV2
CDR3: CASRPGTGQDNEQFF
DNA: TGTGCCAGCAGGCCCGGGACAGGGCAAGACAATGAGCAGTTCTTC